Listed below are T cell receptor beta chains from one sample, sequenced in a study of blood T cell repertoires in COVID-19. Some clones are missing from TCRdb's copy, which holds only in-frame ones; the method was immunoSEQ multiplex PCR. Counted here are more than 300,000 clones, roughly 87% occurring once; the ten biggest clones make up under 6.5%. The sequenced sample consisted of PBMCs or T cells enriched from blood (not recorded which). These receptors originate from a woman aged 30 to 39 who had recovered from COVID-19. The CDR3 runs from the conserved cysteine through the conserved F or W. The order of the fields is clone size, D gene, V gene, J gene, CDR3 DNA, CDR3 protein. D genes are given only for firm matches. For some rows the clone size is stated as once, few or many, or as a class when expanded; others skip it.

size: .
D: .
V: TRBV15
J: TRBJ1-6
DNA: TGTGCCACCAGCAGAGGGGGGGGAGGTTCACCCCTCCACTTT
CDR3: CATSRGGGGSPLHF

size: few
D: .
V: TRBV6-5
J: TRBJ1-1
DNA: TGTGCCAGCAGTTACGGAGGAATGAACACTGAAGCTTTCTTT
CDR3: CASSYGGMNTEAFF

size: .
D: .
V: TRBV12-5
J: TRBJ2-5
DNA: TGTGCTAGCCTAAGTTCGGGGCGGGGAGAGACCCAGTACTTC
CDR3: CASLSSGRGETQYF

size: .
D: .
V: TRBV5-1
J: TRBJ1-2
DNA: TGCGCCAGCAGCTTGGGGGGACTTACTGGCTACACCTTC
CDR3: CASSLGGLTGYTF

size: .
D: .
V: TRBV29-1
J: TRBJ1-1
DNA: TGCAGCGGCGCCAGGGGAAGTGGGACTGAAGCTTTCTTT
CDR3: CSGARGSGTEAFF

size: .
D: TRBD1
V: TRBV4-1
J: TRBJ1-2
DNA: TGCGCCAGCAGCCAAGAGCAGGGGGCGAGGGGCTACACCTTC
CDR3: CASSQEQGARGYTF

size: .
D: .
V: TRBV6-5
J: TRBJ2-1
DNA: TGTGCCAGCAGTAGTGGGGCTAGCGTCGGCGAGCAGTTCTTC
CDR3: CASSSGASVGEQFF

size: once
D: .
V: TRBV2
J: TRBJ1-2
DNA: TGTGCCAGCAGTGAAGCTGAGGACTATGGCTACACCTTC
CDR3: CASSEAEDYGYTF

size: .
D: TRBD1
V: TRBV7-2
J: TRBJ2-2
DNA: TGTGCCAGCAGCTCGGACAGGGGTAGTGGGAGCACCGGGGAGCTGTTTTTT
CDR3: CASSSDRGSGSTGELFF

size: .
D: TRBD2
V: TRBV11-1
J: TRBJ2-3
DNA: TGTGCCAGCAGCTTAGTAGCGGGGGCCGTCACAGATACGCAGTATTTT
CDR3: CASSLVAGAVTDTQYF

size: .
D: TRBD1
V: TRBV15
J: TRBJ1-1
DNA: TGTGCCACCAGCACCCGGACAGGGAACACTGAAGCTTTCTTT
CDR3: CATSTRTGNTEAFF

size: once
D: .
V: TRBV12-2
J: TRBJ2-7
DNA: TGCCGCTTATGGGACGGGGGGGGTGAGCAGTACTTC
CDR3: CRLWDGGGEQYF

size: .
D: .
V: TRBV11-2
J: TRBJ2-3
DNA: TGTGCCAGCAGCCCCGAGGGGGGGGCCGGGTATACGCAGTATTTT
CDR3: CASSPEGGAGYTQYF

size: .
D: TRBD1
V: TRBV7-9
J: TRBJ1-2
DNA: TGTGCCAGCAGCTTAGCCTCCCCAGGGGGCTATGGCTACACCTTC
CDR3: CASSLASPGGYGYTF

size: .
D: .
V: TRBV9
J: TRBJ2-7
DNA: TGTGCCAGCAGCGCGGGACATAGCTACGAGCAGTACTTC
CDR3: CASSAGHSYEQYF

size: .
D: .
V: TRBV5-1
J: TRBJ2-3
DNA: TGCGCCAGCAGCTTCAGCGGACAGACAGATACGCAGTATTTT
CDR3: CASSFSGQTDTQYF

size: .
D: .
V: TRBV11-2
J: TRBJ1-5
DNA: TGTGCCAGCAGCTTAGACAACAATCAGCCCCAGCATTTT
CDR3: CASSLDNNQPQHF

size: .
D: TRBD1
V: TRBV5-4
J: TRBJ1-2
DNA: TGTGCCAGCAGGGGAGATACAGGGGCTGGCTACACCTTC
CDR3: CASRGDTGAGYTF

size: once
D: .
V: TRBV19
J: TRBJ1-6
DNA: TGTGCCAGTAGTCATGGGGCCAGGGCCTATAATTCACCCCTCCACTTT
CDR3: CASSHGARAYNSPLHF

size: few
D: TRBD1
V: TRBV4-1
J: TRBJ1-6
DNA: TGCGCCAGCAGCCAACAGACCGGGACAGGGATTTCACCCCTCCACTTT
CDR3: CASSQQTGTGISPLHF

size: once
D: .
V: TRBV7-8
J: TRBJ2-7
DNA: TGTGCCAGCAGCTCTGGCAGCGTAGCCCACAGGTTTTACGAGCAGTACTTC
CDR3: CASSSGSVAHRFYEQYF

size: few
D: TRBD2
V: TRBV7-6
J: TRBJ2-3
DNA: TGTGCCAGCAGCTTAGGGGAGGGAGGCACAGATACGCAGTATTTT
CDR3: CASSLGEGGTDTQYF